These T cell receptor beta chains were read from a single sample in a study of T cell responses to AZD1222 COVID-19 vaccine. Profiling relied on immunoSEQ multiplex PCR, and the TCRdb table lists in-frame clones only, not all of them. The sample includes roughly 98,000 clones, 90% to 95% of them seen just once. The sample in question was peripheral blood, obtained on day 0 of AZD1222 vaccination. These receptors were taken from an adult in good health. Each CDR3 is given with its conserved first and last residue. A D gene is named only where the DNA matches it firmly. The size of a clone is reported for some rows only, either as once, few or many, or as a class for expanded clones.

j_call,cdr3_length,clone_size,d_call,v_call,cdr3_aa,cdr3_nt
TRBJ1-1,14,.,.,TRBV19,CASSIVGGGTEAFF,TGTGCCAGTAGTATAGTTGGGGGTGGCACTGAAGCTTTCTTT
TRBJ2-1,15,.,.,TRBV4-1,CASGKDETSYNEQFF,TGCGCCAGCGGAAAGGACGAGACGTCGTACAATGAGCAGTTCTTC
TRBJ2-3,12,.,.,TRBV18,CASSPQQDTQYF,TGTGCCAGCTCACCACAGCAAGATACGCAGTATTTT
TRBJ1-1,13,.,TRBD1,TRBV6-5,CASRETTGGTAFF,TGTGCCAGCAGGGAGACGACAGGGGGCACAGCTTTCTTT
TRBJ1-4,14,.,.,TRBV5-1,CASSLVQGGEKLFF,TGCGCCAGCAGCTTGGTACAGGGAGGTGAAAAACTGTTTTTT
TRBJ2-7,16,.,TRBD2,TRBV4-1,CASSQETSGSSYEQYF,TGCGCCAGCAGCCAAGAGACTAGCGGTAGCTCCTACGAGCAGTACTTC
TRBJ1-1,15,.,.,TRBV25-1,CASSSLDRPNTEAFF,TGTGCCAGCTCGTCTTTAGACAGGCCGAACACTGAAGCTTTCTTT
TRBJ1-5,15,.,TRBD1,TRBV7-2,CASSQGTGINQPQHF,TGTGCCAGCAGTCAGGGGACAGGGATCAATCAGCCCCAGCATTTT
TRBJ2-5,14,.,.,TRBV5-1,CASSTEDRLPTQYF,TGCGCCAGCAGCACGGAAGACAGGCTTCCGACCCAGTACTTC
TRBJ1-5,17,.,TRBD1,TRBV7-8,CASSLEFRTGRNQPQHF,TGTGCCAGCAGCTTAGAATTTAGGACAGGGCGCAATCAGCCCCAGCATTTT
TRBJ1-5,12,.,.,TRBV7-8,CASSPPNQPQHF,TGTGCCAGCAGCCCCCCCAATCAGCCCCAGCATTTT
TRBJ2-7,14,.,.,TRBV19,CASSRSLSSYEQYF,TGTGCCAGTAGTAGATCACTATCCTCCTACGAGCAGTACTTC
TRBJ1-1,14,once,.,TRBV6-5,CASSSRREGTEAFF,TGTGCCAGCAGTTCCCGACGGGAGGGGACTGAAGCTTTCTTT
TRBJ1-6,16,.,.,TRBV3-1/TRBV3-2,CASSQDRGILASPLHF,TGTGCCAGCAGCCAAGATCGAGGGATCTTAGCTTCACCCCTCCACTTT
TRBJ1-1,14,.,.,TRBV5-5,CASSPGGGMTEAFF,TGTGCCAGCAGCCCGGGAGGGGGTATGACTGAAGCTTTCTTT
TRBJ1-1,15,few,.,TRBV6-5,CATRTRTVMNTEAFF,TGTGCCACCCGGACGAGGACAGTCATGAACACTGAAGCTTTCTTT
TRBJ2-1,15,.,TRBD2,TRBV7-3,CASSTSGASPNEQFF,TGTGCCAGCAGTACCAGCGGGGCGTCTCCAAATGAGCAGTTCTTC
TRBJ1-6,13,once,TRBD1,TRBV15,CATRATGTGHLHF,TGTGCCACCAGAGCGACCGGGACAGGGCATCTCCACTTT
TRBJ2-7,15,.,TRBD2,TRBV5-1,CASSPTAPGGLEQYF,TGCGCCAGCAGCCCCACGGCGCCGGGAGGGCTTGAGCAGTACTTC
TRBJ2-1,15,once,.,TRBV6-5,CASSYLAGSYNEQFF,TGTGCCAGCAGTTACCTAGCAGGATCCTACAATGAGCAGTTCTTC
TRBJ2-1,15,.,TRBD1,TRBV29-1,CSVPVGQGFGYEQFF,TGCAGCGTACCGGTTGGACAGGGATTTGGCTATGAGCAGTTCTTC
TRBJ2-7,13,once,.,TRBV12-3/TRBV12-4,CASTTTDGYEQYF,TGTGCCAGCACCACGACGGACGGTTACGAGCAGTACTTC
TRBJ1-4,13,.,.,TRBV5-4,CASSPRTGEKLFF,TGTGCCAGCAGCCCAAGGACCGGGGAAAAACTGTTTTTT
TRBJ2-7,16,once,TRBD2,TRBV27,CASSSPILAGGREQYF,TGTGCCAGCAGTAGCCCGATATTAGCGGGAGGTCGGGAGCAGTACTTC
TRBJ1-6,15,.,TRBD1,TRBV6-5,CASATGGRSSSPLHF,TGTGCCAGCGCGACAGGGGGTAGGTCCAGTTCACCCCTCCACTTT
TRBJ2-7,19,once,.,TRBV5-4,CASRSFLGSRAGSDYEQYF,TGTGCCAGCAGAAGCTTCCTGGGGTCACGGGCGGGAAGTGACTACGAGCAGTACTTC
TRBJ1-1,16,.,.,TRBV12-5,CASGWGREGGGTEAFF,TGTGCTAGTGGTTGGGGACGAGAAGGAGGAGGGACTGAAGCTTTCTTT
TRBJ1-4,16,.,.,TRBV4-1,CASSQDRAAFEEKLFF,TGCGCCAGCAGCCAAGATCGGGCAGCATTCGAAGAAAAACTGTTTTTT
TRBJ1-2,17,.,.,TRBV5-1,CASSLAGAQRANYGYTF,TGCGCCAGCAGCTTGGCCGGGGCACAAAGGGCGAACTATGGCTACACCTTC
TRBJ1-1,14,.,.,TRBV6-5,CASILGGADTEAFF,.
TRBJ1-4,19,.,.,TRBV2,CASSEASARLPPWDEKLFF,TGTGCCAGCAGTGAAGCGTCGGCACGACTTCCCCCTTGGGATGAAAAACTGTTTTTT
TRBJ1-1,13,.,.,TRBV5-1,CASSLVGFSTAFF,TGCGCCAGCAGCTTGGTAGGGTTTTCGACGGCTTTCTTT
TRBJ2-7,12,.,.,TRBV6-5,CASSPGVHEQYF,TGTGCCAGCAGCCCCGGAGTCCACGAGCAGTACTTC
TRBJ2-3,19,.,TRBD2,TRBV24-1,CATSDFKGLAGGGTDTQYF,TGTGCCACCAGTGATTTCAAGGGACTAGCGGGAGGGGGCACAGATACGCAGTATTTT
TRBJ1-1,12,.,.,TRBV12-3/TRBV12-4,CASSAMDTEAFF,TGTGCCAGCAGTGCCATGGACACTGAAGCTTTCTTT
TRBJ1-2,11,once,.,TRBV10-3,CAISERGGYTF,TGTGCCATCAGTGAAAGGGGTGGCTACACCTTC